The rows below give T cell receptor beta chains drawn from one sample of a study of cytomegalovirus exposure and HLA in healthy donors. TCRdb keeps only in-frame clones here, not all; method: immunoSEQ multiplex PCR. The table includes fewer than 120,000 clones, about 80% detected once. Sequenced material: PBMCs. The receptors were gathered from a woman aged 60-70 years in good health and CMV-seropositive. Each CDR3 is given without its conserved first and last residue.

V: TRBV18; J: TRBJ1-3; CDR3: ASSPSPGGTGNTIY
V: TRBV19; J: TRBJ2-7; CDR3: ASSIGRPIDYEQY
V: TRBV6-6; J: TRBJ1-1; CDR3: ASSKTGTGNTEAF
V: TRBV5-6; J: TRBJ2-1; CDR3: ASSLRTSSDEQF
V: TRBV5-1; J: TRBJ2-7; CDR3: ASSSQGTSYGQY
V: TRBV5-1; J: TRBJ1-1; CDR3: ASSAGGGLYTEAF
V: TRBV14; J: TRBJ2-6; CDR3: ASSPRQGWYGANVLT
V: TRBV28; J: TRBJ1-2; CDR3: ASSNSYGYT
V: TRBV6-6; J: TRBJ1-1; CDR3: ASSYSGLNTEAF
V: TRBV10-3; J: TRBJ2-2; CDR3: AIRGDRGRNTGELF
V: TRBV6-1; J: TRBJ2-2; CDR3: ASSALTGELF
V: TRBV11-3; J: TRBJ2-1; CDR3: ASSLGTSGYNEQF
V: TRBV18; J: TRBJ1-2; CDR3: ASSPYAEGYGYT
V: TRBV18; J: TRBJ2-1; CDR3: ASSPLSSGRLTDEQF
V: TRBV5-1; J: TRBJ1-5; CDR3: ASSSGTGGLQPQH
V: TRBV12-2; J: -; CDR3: ASRSPPAGGASYEQY
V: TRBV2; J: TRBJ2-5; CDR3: ASPAGSSGQETQY
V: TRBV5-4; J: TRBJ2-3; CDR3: ATTTRGTDTQY
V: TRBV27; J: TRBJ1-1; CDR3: ASSSGQGDEAF
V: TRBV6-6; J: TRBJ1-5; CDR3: ASSYAGTGNQPQH
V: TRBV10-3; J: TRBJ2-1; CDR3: ATSELTSGRNEQF
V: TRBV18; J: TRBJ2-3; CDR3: ASSPIAISGSTDTQY
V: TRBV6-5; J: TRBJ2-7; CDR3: ASSEWTQGYEQY
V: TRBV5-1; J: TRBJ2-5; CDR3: ASSLSRGETQY
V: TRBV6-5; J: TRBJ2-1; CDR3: AAGAVSYNEQF
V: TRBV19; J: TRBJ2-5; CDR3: ASSIFGREETQY
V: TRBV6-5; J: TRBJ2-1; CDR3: ASSYRSHGRDEQF
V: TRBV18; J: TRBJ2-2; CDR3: ASSPLGQGSAGELF
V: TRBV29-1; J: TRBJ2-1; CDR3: SAKDNLAVSYNEQF